This TCR beta chain was identified in a study of sequential checkpoint blockade in melanoma. Study summary: First-line arms were nivolumab then ipilimumab, or the reverse, randomized 1:1. Maintenance nivolumab came after either treatment sequence.

CDR3 length: 19 residues. Germline V gene lookup returns CDR1 SEHNR and CDR2 FQNEAQ (reference sequence). Trimming took off 1 base at V and 0 bases at J, with 22 bases between the two ends. Sequenced by immunoSEQ multiplex PCR; TCRdb stores in-frame clones only, minus some. The table includes 2,000 to 2,500 clones, under 75% detected once. Treatment noted: randomized to nivolumab then ipilimumab (arm A) or the reverse (arm B). V and J are TRBV7-9 and TRBJ2-7, with D possibly matching TRBD1 (8 bases). The sample consisted of CD8+ T cells sorted from blood (inferred from file names), taken from a patient given nivolumab and ipilimumab in sequence. This clonotype was obtained from a human patient with melanoma. Some clones in this sample may be carry-over from other donors' samples. CDR3 nucleotide sequence: TGTGCCAGCAGCTTAGTCTCGTTTGGGGGGGACAGGAGCTCCTACGAGCAGTACTTC. It codes for CASSLVSFGGDRSSYEQYF.